This T cell receptor beta chain was captured in a study of HIV-infected patients and healthy controls. The CDR3 extends over 13 amino acids. Germline V gene lookup returns CDR1 LGHNA and CDR2 YSLEER. V was pared by 4 bases and J by 2 bases, with 9 bases between. This clonotype was counted between two and nine times. TCRdb re-derived calls from the 5' RACE reads in MiXCR, one entry per CDR3 protein. This sample yields tens of thousands of distinct CDR3 sequences, of which about a sixth are seen a single time; under 6.5% belongs to the top ten. This TCR was sampled from a human donor in good health. The rearrangement links TRBV4-3 to TRBJ2-7; D uncertain. Sequenced: CD4+ T cells from blood. The CDR3 region has the DNA TGCGCCAGCAGCCGAGAGGCCCCCTACGAGCAGTACTTC. Protein product: CASSREAPYEQYF.